The sample holds many counts of the clone carrying this T cell receptor (beta chain). Its antigen is currently unknown. TCRdb itself ran the RT-PCR reads through MiXCR, one entry per CDR3 protein. The data hold over 450,000 distinct CDR3 sequences, with around 13% observed a single time. Trimming took 5 bases from V and 5 from J, leaving 12 bases between them. The CDR3 runs to 12 residues. Per the germline V gene, CDR1 is DFQATT and CDR2 is SNEGSKA (reference sequence). This sample was taken from a study of response to subunit inactivated influenza vaccine. Whole-study results and caveats: The authors suggested that few new T cells are recruited per seasonal influenza vaccination.

This TCR came from a man between 50 and 59 years old who received an inactivated influenza vaccine. This chain joins TRBV20-1 and TRBJ1-2; D ambiguous. Specimen: PBMCs from blood, collected roughly 46 days after vaccination. The CDR3 region is CSAPPGLYGYTF. The CDR3 nucleotides are TGCAGTGCTCCTCCGGGTTTGTATGGCTACACCTTC.